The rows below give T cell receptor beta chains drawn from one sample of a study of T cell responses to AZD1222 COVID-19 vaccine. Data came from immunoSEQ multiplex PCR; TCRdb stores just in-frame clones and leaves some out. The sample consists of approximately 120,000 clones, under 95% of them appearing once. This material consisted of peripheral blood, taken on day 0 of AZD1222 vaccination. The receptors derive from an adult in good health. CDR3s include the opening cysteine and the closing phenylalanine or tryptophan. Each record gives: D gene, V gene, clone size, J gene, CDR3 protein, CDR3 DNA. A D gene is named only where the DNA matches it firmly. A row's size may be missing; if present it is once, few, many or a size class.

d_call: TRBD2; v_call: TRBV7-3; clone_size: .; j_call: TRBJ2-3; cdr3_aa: CASSFTSEAADTQYF; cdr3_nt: TGTGCCAGCAGCTTTACTAGCGAGGCTGCAGATACGCAGTATTTT
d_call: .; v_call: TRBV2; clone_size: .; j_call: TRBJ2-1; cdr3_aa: CALSRGAGVNEQFF; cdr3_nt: TGTGCCCTCAGCAGGGGGGCAGGGGTAAATGAGCAGTTCTTC
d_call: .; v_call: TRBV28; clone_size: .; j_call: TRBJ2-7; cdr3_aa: CASSLGVTAYSYEQYF; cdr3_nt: TGTGCCAGCAGTTTAGGAGTGACAGCCTACTCCTACGAGCAGTACTTC
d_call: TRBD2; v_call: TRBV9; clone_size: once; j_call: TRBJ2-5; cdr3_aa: CASSVVAGRKETQYF; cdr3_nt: TGTGCCAGCAGCGTAGTAGCGGGCAGAAAAGAGACCCAGTACTTC
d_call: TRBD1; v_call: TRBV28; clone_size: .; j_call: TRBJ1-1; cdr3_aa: CASSWTGPMNTEAFF; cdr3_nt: TGTGCCAGCAGTTGGACAGGGCCCATGAACACTGAAGCTTTCTTT
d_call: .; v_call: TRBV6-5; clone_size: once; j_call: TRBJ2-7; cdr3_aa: CASSYMSGLSYEQYF; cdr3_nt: TGTGCCAGCAGTTATATGAGCGGGCTGTCCTACGAGCAGTACTTC
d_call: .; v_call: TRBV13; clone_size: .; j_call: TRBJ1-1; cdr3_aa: CASSFQKLDGTVSEAFF; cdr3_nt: TGTGCCAGCAGCTTCCAAAAATTAGATGGGACGGTCTCTGAAGCTTTCTTT
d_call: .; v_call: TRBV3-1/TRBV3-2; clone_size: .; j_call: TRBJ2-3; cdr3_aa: CASSQVRSRSTDTQYF; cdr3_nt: TGTGCCAGCAGCCAAGTTCGCAGCCGGAGCACAGATACGCAGTATTTT
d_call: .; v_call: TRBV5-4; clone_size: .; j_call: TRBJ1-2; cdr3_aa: CASSSGPRVNYGYTF; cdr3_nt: TGTGCCAGCAGCTCGGGTCCTAGGGTTAACTATGGCTACACCTTC
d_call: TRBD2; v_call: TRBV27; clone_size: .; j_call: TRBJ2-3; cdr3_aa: CASSVPGLAGGPTDTQYF; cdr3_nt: TGTGCCAGCAGCGTCCCGGGACTAGCGGGAGGGCCTACAGATACGCAGTATTTT
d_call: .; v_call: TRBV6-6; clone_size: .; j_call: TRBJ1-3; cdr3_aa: CASSYVGAGNTIYF; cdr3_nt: TGTGCCAGCAGTTACGTTGGGGCTGGAAACACCATATATTTT
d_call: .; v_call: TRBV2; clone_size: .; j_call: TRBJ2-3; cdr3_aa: CASSIKDTQYF; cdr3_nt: TGTGCCAGCAGCATCAAAGATACGCAGTATTTT
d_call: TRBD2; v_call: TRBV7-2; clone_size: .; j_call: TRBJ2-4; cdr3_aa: CASSPGLAGGNIQYF; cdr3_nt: TGTGCCAGCAGCCCGGGACTAGCGGGAGGGAACATTCAGTACTTC
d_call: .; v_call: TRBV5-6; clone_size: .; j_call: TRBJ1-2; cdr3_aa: CASSLVHRDYGYTF; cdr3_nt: TGTGCCAGCAGCTTGGTTCACAGGGACTATGGCTACACCTTC
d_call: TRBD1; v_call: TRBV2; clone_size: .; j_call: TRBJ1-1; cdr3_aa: CASSDRQGALVTEAFF; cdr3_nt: TGTGCCAGCAGTGACCGACAGGGGGCATTGGTCACTGAAGCTTTCTTT
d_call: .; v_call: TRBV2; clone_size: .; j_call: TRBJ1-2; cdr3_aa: CASSLGRYLDYGYTF; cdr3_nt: TGTGCCAGCAGTCTGGGACGCTACCTGGACTATGGCTACACCTTC
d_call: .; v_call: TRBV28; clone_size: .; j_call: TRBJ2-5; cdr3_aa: CASSLSLGVQETQYF; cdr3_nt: TGTGCCAGCAGTTTATCCCTAGGTGTTCAAGAGACCCAGTACTTC
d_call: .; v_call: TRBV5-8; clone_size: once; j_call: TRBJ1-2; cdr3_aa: CASRPQGFWGYTF; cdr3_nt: TGTGCCAGCAGACCACAGGGTTTCTGGGGCTACACCTTC
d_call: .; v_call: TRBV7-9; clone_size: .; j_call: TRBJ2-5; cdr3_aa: CASSFFPLAGQETQYF; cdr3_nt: TGTGCCAGCAGCTTTTTTCCGTTGGCAGGCCAAGAGACCCAGTACTTC
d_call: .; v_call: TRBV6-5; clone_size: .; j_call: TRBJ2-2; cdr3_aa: CASRRAQNTGELFF; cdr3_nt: TGTGCCAGCAGGCGGGCACAGAACACCGGGGAGCTGTTTTTT
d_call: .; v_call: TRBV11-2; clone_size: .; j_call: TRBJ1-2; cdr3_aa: CASSEGNYGYTF; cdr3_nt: TGTGCCAGCAGTGAAGGGAACTATGGCTACACCTTC
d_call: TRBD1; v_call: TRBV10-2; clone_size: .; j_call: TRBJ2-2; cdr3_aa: CGVDTGQPNTGELFF; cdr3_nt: TGCGGGGTTGATACGGGACAGCCGAACACCGGGGAGCTGTTTTTT
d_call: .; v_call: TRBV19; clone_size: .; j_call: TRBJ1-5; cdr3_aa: CASSIVALRGNQPQHF; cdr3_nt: TGTGCCAGTAGTATAGTCGCACTCCGGGGCAATCAGCCCCAGCATTTT
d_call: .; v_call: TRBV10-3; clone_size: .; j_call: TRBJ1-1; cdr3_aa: CAISLSQNTEAFF; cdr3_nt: TGTGCCATCAGTTTGTCCCAGAACACTGAAGCTTTCTTT
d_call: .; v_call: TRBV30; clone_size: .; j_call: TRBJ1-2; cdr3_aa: CAWSPGANYGYTF; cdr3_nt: TGTGCCTGGAGTCCTGGGGCAAACTATGGCTACACCTTC
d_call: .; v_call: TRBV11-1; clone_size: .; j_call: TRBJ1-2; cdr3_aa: CASSSPTGSVGYTF; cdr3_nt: TGTGCCAGCAGCTCACCAACAGGGTCGGTTGGCTACACCTTC
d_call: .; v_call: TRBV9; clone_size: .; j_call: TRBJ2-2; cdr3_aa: CASSHLQVRTGELFF; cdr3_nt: TGTGCCAGCAGCCACCTACAGGTTCGCACCGGGGAGCTGTTTTTT
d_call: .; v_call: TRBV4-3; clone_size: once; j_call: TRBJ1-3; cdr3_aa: CASSHLPKGDPSGNTIYF; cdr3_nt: TGCGCCAGCAGCCATCTCCCTAAGGGGGATCCGTCTGGAAACACCATATATTTT
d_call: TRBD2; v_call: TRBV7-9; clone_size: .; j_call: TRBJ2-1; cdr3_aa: CASSPKLRTSGLRDEQFF; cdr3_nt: TGTGCCAGCAGCCCCAAATTGAGGACTAGCGGGCTCCGTGATGAGCAGTTCTTC
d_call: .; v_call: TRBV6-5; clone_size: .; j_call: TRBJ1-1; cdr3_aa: CASRIQGDMNTEAFF; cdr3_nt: TGTGCCAGCAGGATCCAGGGTGATATGAACACTGAAGCTTTCTTT
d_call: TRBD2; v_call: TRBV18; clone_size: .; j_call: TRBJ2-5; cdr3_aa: CASSPRTSGMGTQYF; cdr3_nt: TGTGCCAGCTCACCTCGGACTAGCGGGATGGGGACCCAGTACTTC
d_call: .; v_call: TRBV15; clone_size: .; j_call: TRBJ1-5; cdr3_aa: CATSRDVGPQHF; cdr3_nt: TGTGCCACCAGCAGAGATGTGGGTCCCCAGCATTTT
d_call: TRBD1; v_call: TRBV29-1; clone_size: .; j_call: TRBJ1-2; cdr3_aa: CSADTSGQVYGYTF; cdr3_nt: TGCAGCGCCGATACCAGCGGACAGGTATATGGCTACACCTTC
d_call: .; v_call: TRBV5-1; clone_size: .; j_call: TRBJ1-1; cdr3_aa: CASSFETANTEAFF; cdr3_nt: TGCGCCAGCAGTTTTGAAACAGCGAACACTGAAGCTTTCTTT
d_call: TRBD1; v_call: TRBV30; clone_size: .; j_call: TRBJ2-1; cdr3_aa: CAWSRDRAEQFF; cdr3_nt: TGTGCCTGGAGTCGGGACAGGGCTGAGCAGTTCTTC
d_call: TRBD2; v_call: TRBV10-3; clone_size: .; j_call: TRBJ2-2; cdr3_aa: CAISETSGRTGELFF; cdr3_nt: TGTGCCATCAGTGAGACTAGCGGGAGAACCGGGGAGCTGTTTTTT
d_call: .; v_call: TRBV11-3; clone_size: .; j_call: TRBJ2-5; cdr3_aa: CASSPGSRVGRETQYF; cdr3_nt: TGTGCCAGCAGCCCTGGTAGTCGGGTTGGGCGGGAGACCCAGTACTTC
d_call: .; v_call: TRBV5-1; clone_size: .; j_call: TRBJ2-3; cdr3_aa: CASSLVGATDTQYF; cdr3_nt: TGCGCCAGCAGCTTGGTTGGAGCCACAGATACGCAGTATTTT
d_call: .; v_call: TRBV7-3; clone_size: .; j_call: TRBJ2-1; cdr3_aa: CASRDHSYNEQFF; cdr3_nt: TGTGCCAGCAGGGACCACTCCTACAATGAGCAGTTCTTC
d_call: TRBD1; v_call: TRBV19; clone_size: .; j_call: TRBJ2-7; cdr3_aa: CASAGQGNGPYEQYF; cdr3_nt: TGTGCCAGCGCGGGACAGGGTAACGGGCCCTACGAGCAGTACTTC
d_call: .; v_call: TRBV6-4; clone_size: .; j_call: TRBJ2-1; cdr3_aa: CASRRTVSSYNEQFF; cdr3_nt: TGTGCCAGCAGAAGGACGGTGAGCTCCTACAATGAGCAGTTCTTC
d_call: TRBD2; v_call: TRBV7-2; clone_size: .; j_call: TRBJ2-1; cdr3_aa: CASSPTASGSSSYNEQFF; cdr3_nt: TGTGCCAGCAGCCCCACCGCTAGCGGTAGCAGCTCCTACAATGAGCAGTTCTTC
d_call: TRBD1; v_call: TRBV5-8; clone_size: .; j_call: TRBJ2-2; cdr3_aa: CASSLVGTVAGELFF; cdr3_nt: TGTGCCAGCAGCTTGGTAGGGACAGTTGCCGGGGAGCTGTTTTTT
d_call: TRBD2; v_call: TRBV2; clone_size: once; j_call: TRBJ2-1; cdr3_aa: CASSVSGSGGHEQFF; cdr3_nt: TGTGCCAGCAGTGTAAGCGGGAGCGGGGGGCATGAGCAGTTCTTC
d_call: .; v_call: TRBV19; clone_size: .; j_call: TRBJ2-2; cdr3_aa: CASSPGPWEGPGELFF; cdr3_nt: TGTGCCAGTAGTCCCGGTCCATGGGAAGGCCCCGGGGAGCTGTTTTTT
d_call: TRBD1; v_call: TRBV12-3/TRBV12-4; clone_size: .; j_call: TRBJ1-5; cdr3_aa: CASSPGQGRPQHF; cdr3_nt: TGTGCCAGCAGCCCGGGACAGGGACGGCCCCAGCATTTT
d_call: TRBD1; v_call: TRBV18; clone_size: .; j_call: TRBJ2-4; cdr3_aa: CASSPPTGENIQYF; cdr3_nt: TGTGCCAGCTCACCACCCACAGGGGAAAACATTCAGTACTTC
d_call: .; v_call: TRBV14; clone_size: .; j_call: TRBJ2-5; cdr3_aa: CASSLGETQYF; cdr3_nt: TGTGCCAGCAGCCTGGGAGAGACCCAGTACTTC
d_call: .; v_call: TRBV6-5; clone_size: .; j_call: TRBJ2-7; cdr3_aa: CASSREEQYF; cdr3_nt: TGTGCCAGCAGCAGGGAAGAGCAGTACTTC
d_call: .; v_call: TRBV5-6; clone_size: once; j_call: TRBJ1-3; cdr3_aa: CASSYRVSGNTIYF; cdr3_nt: TGTGCCAGCAGTTACAGGGTTTCAGGAAACACCATATATTTT
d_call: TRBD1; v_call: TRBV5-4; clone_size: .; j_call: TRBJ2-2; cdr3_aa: CASSLTGVGELFF; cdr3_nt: TGTGCCAGCAGCCTTACAGGGGTGGGGGAGCTGTTTTTT
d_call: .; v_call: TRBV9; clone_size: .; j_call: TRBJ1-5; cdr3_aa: CASSVEGGSGQPQHF; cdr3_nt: TGTGCCAGCAGCGTAGAGGGGGGAAGTGGCCAGCCCCAGCATTTT
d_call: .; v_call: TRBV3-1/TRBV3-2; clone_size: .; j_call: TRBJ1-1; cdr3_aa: CASSQFLGMVNTEAFF; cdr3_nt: TGTGCCAGCAGCCAATTTCTTGGGATGGTGAACACTGAAGCTTTCTTT
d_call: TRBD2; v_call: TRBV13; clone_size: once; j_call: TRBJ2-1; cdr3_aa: CASKSSGYNEQFF; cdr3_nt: TGTGCCAGCAAATCTAGCGGCTACAATGAGCAGTTCTTC
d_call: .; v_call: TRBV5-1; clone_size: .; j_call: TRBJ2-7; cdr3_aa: CASSASGGEGYEQYF; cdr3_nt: TGCGCCAGCAGCGCTTCTGGGGGCGAAGGGTACGAGCAGTACTTC
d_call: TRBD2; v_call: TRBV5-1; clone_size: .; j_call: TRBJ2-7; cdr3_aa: CASSLRVAGVSYEQYF; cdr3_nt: TGCGCCAGCAGCTTGCGAGTAGCGGGAGTCTCCTACGAGCAGTACTTC
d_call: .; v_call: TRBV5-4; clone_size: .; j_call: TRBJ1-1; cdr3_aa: CASSLGGDTEAFF; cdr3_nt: TGTGCCAGCAGCTTGGGGGGGGACACTGAAGCTTTCTTT
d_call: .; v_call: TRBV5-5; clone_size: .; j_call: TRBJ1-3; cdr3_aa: CASSRTAGNTIYF; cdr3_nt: TGTGCCAGCAGCAGGACAGCTGGAAACACCATATATTTT
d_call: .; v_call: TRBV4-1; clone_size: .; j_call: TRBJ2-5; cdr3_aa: CASSQDVGALETQYF; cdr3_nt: TGCGCCAGCAGCCAAGACGTGGGCGCGCTGGAGACCCAGTACTTC
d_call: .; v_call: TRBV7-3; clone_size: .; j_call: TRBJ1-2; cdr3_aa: CASSSAEGYGYTF; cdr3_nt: TGTGCCAGCAGCTCGGCTGAGGGCTATGGCTACACCTTC